This T cell receptor beta chain was obtained from a study of CD8+CD57+ T cells in acquired aplastic anemia. It was genomic DNA that served as the template for profiling TCR beta VDJ and CDR3. MiXCR, run by TCRdb on the reads, gives a single entry per CDR3 protein. The sample holds around 200,000 distinct CDR3 sequences, roughly 57% seen once. About this clonotype: What it recognizes is unknown.

Study-wide points: Over 25 shared CD8+ CDR3s appeared highly expressed within patients' immunodominant clones. Patients versus controls showed no significant CD8+ Simpson's diversity difference.

Input material: sorted CD4+, CD8+, or CD8+CD57+ T cells (not recorded which) from PBMCs. This clonotype originated in a human donor in good health.

The CDR3, as DNA: TGTGCCAGCAGCGTAGGCTCCCTGGGGACCCAGTACTTC. This codes for CASSVGSLGTQYF. The chain has TRBV9 and TRBJ2-5; no clear D gene. Trimming cost V 0 bases and J 7 bases, with 10 bases left between them. CDR3 length: 13 amino acids. Germline CDR1 reads SGDLS; CDR2 reads YYNGEE.